One sample yielded the 10 T cell receptor beta chains listed below, sequenced in a study of T cell repertoires in cytomegalovirus infection. TCRdb fed the reads into MiXCR, producing one record per CDR3 protein. The sample has fewer than 550,000 distinct CDR3 sequences, more than 25% seen once. Specimen: PBMCs. The receptors here all came from a human donor in good health (CMV status not recorded). Some clones in this sample may be carry-over from other donors' samples.

V and J are TRBV11-2 and TRBJ2-2; the D gene is possibly TRBD1 (6 bases). V was shortened by 5 bases and J by 9 bases, with 19 bases between the two germline ends. The germline CDR1 and CDR2 sequences are SGHAT and FQNNGV. This CDR3 contains 15 residues. CDR3 nucleotides: TGTGCCAGCAGCCCGATAACGAACAGGGAACGGGAGCTGTTTTTT. It translates to CASSPITNRERELFF.

The J gene is TRBJ2-4, the V gene TRBV5-1; D is unresolved. Trimming took off 4 bases at V and 0 bases at J, with 11 bases between the two ends. The CDR3 runs to 15 residues. The germline V gene encodes CDR1 SGHRS and CDR2 YFSETQ. CDR3 residues: CASSPPNAAKNIQYF. The DNA for the CDR3 is TGCGCCAGCAGCCCCCCCAACGCAGCCAAAAACATTCAGTACTTC.

The J gene is TRBJ2-5, the V gene TRBV30; the D gene is possibly TRBD2 (6 bases). The CDR3 extends over 15 amino acids. Trimming left V 1 base short and J 5 bases short, with 17 bases between. Germline V gene data show CDR1 as GTSNPN and CDR2 as SVGIG (reference sequence). The CDR3 DNA follows: TGTGCCTGGAGTGCTCAGGCCGGGAGATGGGAGACCCAGTACTTC. Its protein is CAWSAQAGRWETQYF.

This clonotype has only a few counts. The rearrangement uses TRBV9 and TRBJ1-4; D gene unclear. Germline CDR1 is SGDLS and CDR2 is YYNGEE. V dropped 3 bases and J dropped 7 bases, with 16 bases sitting between them. The CDR3 spans 15 residues. The CDR3 DNA sequence: TGTGCCAGCAGCGGCCCGGGAAAAGCAGGTGAAAAACTGTTTTTT. Amino acids: CASSGPGKAGEKLFF.

This clonotype was seen more than once but under ten times. The V call is TRBV19, the J call TRBJ1-1; 9 bases align to TRBD1. CDR3 length: 15 amino acids. V lost 1 base, J lost 4 bases, and 4 bases stayed unmatched. Germline V gene sequence: CDR1 LNHDA, CDR2 SQIVND (reference sequence). The CDR3 DNA reads TGTGCCAGTAGTATAGTCCCGACAGGGGGCACTGAAGCTTTCTTT. Translation gives CASSIVPTGGTEAFF.

The table lists this clonotype with a few counts. The chain carries TRBV7-2 and TRBJ2-1, with D maybe TRBD2 (6 bases). The CDR3 contains 15 residues. The V end lost 2 bases, the J end lost 5 bases, and 13 bases lay between the germline ends. The germline CDR1 and CDR2 sequences are SGHTA and FQGNSA. Here the CDR3 reads CASSLLAGPDNEQFF. For the CDR3, the DNA is TGTGCCAGCAGCTTACTTGCGGGACCTGACAATGAGCAGTTCTTC.

V is TRBV12-3 or TRBV12-4 and J is TRBJ2-2, with 8 bases fitting TRBD2. The CDR3 runs 15 residues. V was clipped by 6 bases and J by 4 bases; unmatched bases: 7. The CDR3 here is CASSGGGTLTGELFF. The CDR3 DNA sequence: TGTGCCAGCAGCGGGGGGGGGACACTCACCGGGGAGCTGTTTTTT.

This clonotype was detected many times. The CDR3 sequence: CASSSSGRTYEQYF. The CDR3 nucleotides read TGTGCCAGCAGCTCTAGCGGGAGGACCTACGAGCAGTACTTC. The gene calls are TRBV7-3 and TRBJ2-7; 11 nucleotides agree with TRBD2. The junction had 1 base not matched to a gene; V was cut back by 4 bases and J by 2 bases. The germline CDR1 and CDR2 sequences are SGHTA and FQGTGA. This CDR3 has 14 amino acids.

The chain recombines TRBV12-3 or TRBV12-4 with TRBJ1-6; D possibly corresponds to TRBD1 (5 bases). V was clipped by 4 bases and J by 8 bases, with 15 bases between them. The CDR3 length is 15 residues. This CDR3 is CASSYDRQTDSPLHF. DNA for the CDR3: TGTGCCAGCAGTTACGACAGACAAACCGATTCACCCCTCCACTTT.

There are a few counts of this clonotype. CDR3 region: CASSLGQGVGELFF. The CDR3 DNA follows: TGTGCCAGCAGTTTGGGACAGGGGGTCGGGGAGCTGTTTTTT. The V and J genes are TRBV12-3 or TRBV12-4 and TRBJ2-2; the match to TRBD1 covers 11 bases. J was trimmed by 7 bases and V by 3 bases; bases with no gene match: 1. This CDR3 has 14 amino acids.